The 6 T cell receptor beta chains reported below all come from one sample, sequenced in a study of neurological immune-mediated disorders (dated by TCRdb to the late 2010s). The time point label on this specimen signifies: longitudinal time-point 1 (baseline). Preparation of the library involved 5' RACE. The sequencer listed for this sample is Illumina HiSeq 2500. TCRdb reworked the public reads: Q25 trimming with fastp, MiXCR clone assembly, productive beta chains retained. Records with the same CDR3 protein are collapsed into one entry carrying the most frequent genes and DNA. The sample table shows tens of thousands of distinct CDR3 sequences, and approximately 12% are seen once. About 6.6% of the sample rests with the top ten. The sample was PBMCs. The receptors stem from a male donor with HTLV-1-associated myelopathy (HAM/TSP).

This clonotype was detected ten times or more. This chain links TRBV9 with TRBJ1-1; D perhaps matches TRBD1 (5 bases). CDR3 length: 12 residues. Trimming cost V 2 bases and J 3 bases, with 5 bases left between them. Per germline, CDR1 SGDLS and CDR2 YYNGEE. CDR3 residues: CASSVGDTEAFF. The CDR3 bases are TGTGCCAGCAGCGTGGGGGACACTGAAGCTTTCTTT.

The chain recombines TRBV11-2 with TRBJ1-1, with D unresolved. Germline V gene sequence: CDR1 SGHAT, CDR2 FQNNGV. Trimming took 5 bases from V and 3 from J, leaving 7 bases between them. The CDR3 runs to 12 residues. CDR3 loop: CASSRSYTEAFF. The CDR3 nucleotides read TGTGCCAGCAGCCGGAGCTACACTGAAGCTTTCTTT.

This clonotype appeared many times. The V call is TRBV28, the J call TRBJ1-2, with 12 positions matching TRBD1. Trimming took 3 bases from V and 7 from J; bases not matched to a gene: 15. The germline CDR1 and CDR2 sequences are MDHEN and SYDVKM. The CDR3 length is 18 residues. DNA of the CDR3: TGTGCCAGCAGTTTGGGGGGACAGGGGGCTTATGGGTTCGGTGGCTACACCTTC. Translating gives CASSLGGQGAYGFGGYTF.

This clonotype was counted at least ten times. The chain recombines TRBV15 with TRBJ2-7; tentative D call: TRBD1 (5 bases). The CDR3 has 14 residues. Germline V lookup: CDR1 LNHNV, CDR2 YYDKDF (reference sequence). Trimming removed 0 bases at V and 5 bases at J, with 11 bases between. DNA for the CDR3: TGTGCCACCAGCAGAGATAGGGGTCCCAACGAGCAGTACTTC. Translated: CATSRDRGPNEQYF. Full variable domain (rest looked up from reference TRBV15 and TRBJ2-7): DAMVIQNPRYQVTQFGKPVTLSCSQTLNHNVMYWYQQKSSQAPKLLFHYYDKDFNNEADTPDNFQSRRPNTSFCFLDIRSPGLGDTAMYLCATSRDRGPNEQYFGPGTRLTVT.

This clonotype was seen many times. The V gene is TRBV5-1, the J gene TRBJ2-1; D not resolved. The V end was cut by 0 bases, the J end by 3 bases, with 10 bases between. The germline V gene has CDR1 SGHRS and CDR2 YFSETQ. CDR3 length equals 15 residues. CDR3 nucleotide sequence: TGCGCCAGCAGCTTGGGACTGACTGACTACAATGAGCAGTTCTTC. This encodes CASSLGLTDYNEQFF.

The sample holds many counts of this clonotype. The V call is TRBV5-1, the J call TRBJ1-4, with D unresolved. The germline CDR1 and CDR2 sequences are SGHRS and YFSETQ. The CDR3 has 15 amino acids. Trimming stripped 4 bases from V and 3 bases from J, with 13 bases between. CDR3 amino acids: CASSLRTAANEKLFF. CDR3 nucleotides: TGCGCCAGCAGCCTACGGACCGCAGCTAATGAAAAACTGTTTTTT. Using reference TRBV5-1 and TRBJ1-4 for the parts outside the CDR3, the full variable domain is KAGVTQTPRYLIKTRGQQVTLSCSPISGHRSVSWYQQTPGQGLQFLFEYFSETQRNKGNFPGRFSGRQFSNSRSEMNVSTLELGDSALYLCASSLRTAANEKLFFGSGTQLSVL.